These 10 T cell receptor beta chains were sequenced from one sample in a study of cytomegalovirus exposure and HLA in healthy donors. 13 Jbeta primers and 60 Vbeta primers were used for the PCR. The data were produced by immunoSEQ multiplex PCR, yet TCRdb's version contains in-frame clones alone and is incomplete. The table lists just over 150,000 clones, 85% of them singletons. Material: PBMCs. The source is a woman aged 18-35 years in good health and CMV-seronegative.

The chain combines TRBV30 with TRBJ1-2; D perhaps matches TRBD1 (6 bases). Trimming cost V 3 bases and J 7 bases, with 18 bases left between them. The CDR3 runs 14 residues. The germline V gene encodes CDR1 GTSNPN and CDR2 SVGIG (reference sequence). CDR3 in amino acids: CAWRWTAIYGGYTF. The DNA for the CDR3 is TGTGCCTGGAGGTGGACAGCCATTTACGGTGGCTACACCTTC.

The chain combines TRBV6-4 with TRBJ2-1; 8 bases are a match to TRBD2. V dropped 3 bases and J dropped 3; count of bases not matched to a gene: 7. Germline V gene lookup returns CDR1 MRHNA and CDR2 SNTAGT. This CDR3 spans 16 amino acids. The CDR3 DNA is TGTGCCAGCAGTGAACTGAGCGGGAGTCTCTACAATGAGCAGTTCTTC. This gives the protein CASSELSGSLYNEQFF.

The rearrangement joins TRBV4-2 to TRBJ2-3, with TRBD2 identical over 7 bases. The germline gives CDR1 LGHNA, CDR2 YNFKEQ. The CDR3 spans 19 residues. V lost 0 bases, J lost 0 bases, and 12 bases stayed unmatched. CDR3 coding DNA: TGTGCCAGCAGCCAAGATCTGGCTAGCGGACCAACTAGCACAGATACGCAGTATTTT. Its protein is CASSQDLASGPTSTDTQYF.

CDR3 loop: CASSPGLAEQYEQYF. CDR3 coding DNA: TGTGCCAGCAGTCCGGGACTAGCAGAACAGTACGAGCAGTACTTC. The chain has TRBV28 and TRBJ2-5; 9 positions match TRBD2. The J call is in doubt because the DNA end fits TRBJ2-7 better. Germline V gene sequence: CDR1 MDHEN, CDR2 SYDVKM. There are 15 residues in the CDR3.

The CDR3 loop is CASSIMGGLGTEAFF. The CDR3 DNA is TGTGCCAGTAGTATTATGGGGGGATTAGGGACTGAAGCTTTCTTT. This sequence joins TRBV19 and TRBJ1-1, with D maybe TRBD1 (5 bases). Germline lookup yields CDR1 LNHDA and CDR2 SQIVND (reference sequence). This CDR3 comprises 15 residues. V shed 3 bases and J shed 5 bases, with 16 bases lying between them.

This chain uses TRBV7-2 with TRBJ2-7; 9 bases are a match to TRBD2. From germline, CDR1 is SGHTA and CDR2 FQGNSA. The V and J ends lost 5 bases and 1 base, in that order; junction bases with no gene match: 6. The CDR3 is made up of 15 amino acids. CDR3 bases: TGTGCCAGCAGCCCTACTAGCGGGCCGTCCTACGAGCAGTACTTC. Protein product: CASSPTSGPSYEQYF.

CDR3 DNA sequence: TGTGCCAGCAGCCAACAGAGGGGAGGTGGTGAAAAACTGTTTTTT. Translation gives CASSQQRGGGEKLFF. The rearrangement links TRBV14 to TRBJ1-4; a weak D match, TRBD1 (5 bases). The length of the CDR3 is 15 residues. From germline, CDR1 is SGHDN and CDR2 FVKESK. V shed 2 bases and J shed 7 bases, with 14 bases lying between them. The full variable domain, rest sourced from reference TRBV14 and TRBJ1-4, is EAGVTQFPSHSVIEKGQTVTLRCDPISGHDNLYWYRRVMGKEIKFLLHFVKESKQDESGMPNNRFLAERTGGTYSTLKVQPAELEDSGVYFCASSQQRGGGEKLFFGSGTQLSVL.

The chain combines TRBV5-1 with TRBJ1-2; D remains ambiguous. The CDR3 has 15 residues. Germline assignment: CDR1 SGHRS and CDR2 YFSETQ. V lost 4 bases and J 3 bases, leaving 16 bases between the germline ends. CDR3: CASSRPEDLDYGYTF. The CDR3 DNA sequence: TGCGCCAGCAGCCGACCCGAGGATTTGGACTATGGCTACACCTTC.

The chain links TRBV10-3 to TRBJ2-1, with TRBD2 identical over 7 bases. The CDR3 extends over 15 amino acids. Germline CDR1 is ENHRY and CDR2 is SYGVKD. V gave up 2 bases and J gave up 3 bases; unmatched junction bases: 4. The CDR3 coding sequence is TGTGCCATCAGTGAGCGGGACTATAACTACAATGAGCAGTTCTTC. Amino acid sequence: CAISERDYNYNEQFF.

The chain is built from TRBV20-1 and TRBJ2-7; D is perhaps TRBD1 (5 bases). This CDR3 is built from 11 residues. The V gene's germline CDR1 is DFQATT and CDR2 SNEGSKA (reference sequence). Trimming shortened V by 5 bases and J by 9 bases, and 14 bases separated the two germline ends. The CDR3 sequence is CSAGDSMGQYF. In DNA form, the CDR3 reads TGCAGTGCTGGTGACAGCATGGGGCAGTACTTC.